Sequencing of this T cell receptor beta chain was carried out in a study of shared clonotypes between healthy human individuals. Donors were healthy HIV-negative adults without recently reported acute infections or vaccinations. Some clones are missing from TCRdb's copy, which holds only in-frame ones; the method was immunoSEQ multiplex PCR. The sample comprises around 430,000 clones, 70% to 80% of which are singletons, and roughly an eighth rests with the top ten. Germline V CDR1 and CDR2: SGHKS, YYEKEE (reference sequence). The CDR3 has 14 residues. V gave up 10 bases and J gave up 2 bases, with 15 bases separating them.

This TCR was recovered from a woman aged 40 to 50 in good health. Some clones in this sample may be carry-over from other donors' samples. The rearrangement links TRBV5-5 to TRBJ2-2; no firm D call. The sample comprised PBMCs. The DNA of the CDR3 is TGTGCCTCCAGGTCAAGCCCAAACACCGGGGAGCTGTTTTTT. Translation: CASRSSPNTGELFF.